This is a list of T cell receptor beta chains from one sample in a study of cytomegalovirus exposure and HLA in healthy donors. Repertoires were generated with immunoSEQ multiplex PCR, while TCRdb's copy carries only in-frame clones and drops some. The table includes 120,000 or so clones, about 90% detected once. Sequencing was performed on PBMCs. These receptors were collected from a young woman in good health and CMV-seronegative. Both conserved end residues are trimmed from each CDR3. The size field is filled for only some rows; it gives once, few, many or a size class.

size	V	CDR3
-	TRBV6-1	ASSEAVRTAGGYEQY
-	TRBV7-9	ASSLGSQKNYGYT
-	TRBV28	ASSFPVSGGTEAF
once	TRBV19	ASRRDRGWSWDTGELF
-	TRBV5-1	ASSFGTSGYNEQF
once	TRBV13	ASSPGSGFHEQY
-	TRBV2	ASTGTSGNNEQF
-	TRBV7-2	ASSSRQYKDQETQY
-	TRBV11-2	ASSLVGTSGGEQF
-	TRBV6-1	ASSDQTGKST
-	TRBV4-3	ASSQDFAAEQY
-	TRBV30	AWSVQGQTEAF
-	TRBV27	ASRSLAGGLQETQY
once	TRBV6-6	ASRPNTVEAF
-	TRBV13	ASSPRLAGTYNEQF
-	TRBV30	AWSATGRYTEAF
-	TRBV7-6	ASSKTTGGPFNEKLF
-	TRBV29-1	SVAGGQEQF
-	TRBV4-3	ASSQDPSSLAGLHEQY
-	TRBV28	ASSPQGQGASFGPEAF
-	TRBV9	ASSVDMGGGQGSTGELF
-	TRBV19	ASSPSTSGGHTSTDTQY
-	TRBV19	ASSDRGWNQPQH
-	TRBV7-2	ASSLDRGRGELF
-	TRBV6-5	ASSPGGGGGEKLF
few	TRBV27	ASSLRLAGGYEQY
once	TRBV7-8	ASGLTHTYEQY
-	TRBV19	ASSTTPQGIYSIDQPQH
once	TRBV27	ASSPQRIGQVNQPQH